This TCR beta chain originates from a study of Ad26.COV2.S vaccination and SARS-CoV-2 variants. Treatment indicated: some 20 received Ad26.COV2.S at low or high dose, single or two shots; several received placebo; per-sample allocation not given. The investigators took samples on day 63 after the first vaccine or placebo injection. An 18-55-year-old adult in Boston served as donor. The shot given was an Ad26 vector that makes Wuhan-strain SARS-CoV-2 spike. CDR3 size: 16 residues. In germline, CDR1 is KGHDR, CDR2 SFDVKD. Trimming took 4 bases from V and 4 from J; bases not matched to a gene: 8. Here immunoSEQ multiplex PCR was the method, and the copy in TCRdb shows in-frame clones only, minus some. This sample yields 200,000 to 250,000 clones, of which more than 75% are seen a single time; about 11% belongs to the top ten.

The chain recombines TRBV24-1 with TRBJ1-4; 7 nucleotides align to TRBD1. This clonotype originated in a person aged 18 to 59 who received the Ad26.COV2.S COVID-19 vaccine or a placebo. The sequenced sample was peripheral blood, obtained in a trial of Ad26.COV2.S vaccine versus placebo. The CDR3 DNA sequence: TGTGCCACCAGTGAACCCGGGACAGCGGGTAATGAAAAACTGTTTTTT. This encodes CATSEPGTAGNEKLFF.